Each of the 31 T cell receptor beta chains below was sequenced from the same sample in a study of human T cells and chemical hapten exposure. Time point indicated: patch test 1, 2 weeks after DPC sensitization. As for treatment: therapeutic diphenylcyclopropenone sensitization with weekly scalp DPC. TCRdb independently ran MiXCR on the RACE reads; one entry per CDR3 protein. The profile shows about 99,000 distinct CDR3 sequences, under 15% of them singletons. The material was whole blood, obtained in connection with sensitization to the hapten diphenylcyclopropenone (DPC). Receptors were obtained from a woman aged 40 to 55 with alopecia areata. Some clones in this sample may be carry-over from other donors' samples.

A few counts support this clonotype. The CDR3 DNA reads TGTGCCAGCGCGATTTCACAGGTGACTGAAGCTTTCTTT. This sequence encodes CASAISQVTEAFF. The V and J genes are TRBV18 and TRBJ1-1, with a possible D match to TRBD1 (5 bases). The germline CDR1 and CDR2 sequences are KGHSH and LQKENI. The CDR3 is 13 amino acids. The V end was cut by 8 bases, the J end by 5 bases, with 15 bases between.

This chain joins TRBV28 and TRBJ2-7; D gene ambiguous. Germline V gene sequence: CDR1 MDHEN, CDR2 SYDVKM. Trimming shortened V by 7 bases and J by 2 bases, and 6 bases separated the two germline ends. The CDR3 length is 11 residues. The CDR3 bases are TGTGCCAGCACCAAGACCTACGAGCAGTACTTC. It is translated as CASTKTYEQYF.

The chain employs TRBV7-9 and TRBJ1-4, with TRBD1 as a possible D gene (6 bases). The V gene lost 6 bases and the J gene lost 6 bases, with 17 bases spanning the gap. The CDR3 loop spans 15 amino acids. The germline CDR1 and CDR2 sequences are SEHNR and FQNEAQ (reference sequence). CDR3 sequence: CASSPNRVVDEKLFF. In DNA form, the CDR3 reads TGTGCCAGCAGTCCTAACAGGGTTGTTGATGAAAAACTGTTTTTT.

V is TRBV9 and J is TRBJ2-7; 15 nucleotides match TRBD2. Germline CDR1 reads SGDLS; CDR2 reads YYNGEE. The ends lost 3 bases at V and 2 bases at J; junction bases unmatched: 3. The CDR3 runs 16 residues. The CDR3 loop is CASSGGLAGGAYEQYF. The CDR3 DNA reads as TGTGCCAGCAGCGGGGGACTAGCGGGAGGTGCCTACGAGCAGTACTTC. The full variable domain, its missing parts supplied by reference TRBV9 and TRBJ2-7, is DSGVTQTPKHLITATGQRVTLRCSPRSGDLSVYWYQQSLDQGLQFLIQYYNGEERAKGNILERFSAQQFPDLHSELNLSSLELGDSALYFCASSGGLAGGAYEQYFGPGTRLTVT.

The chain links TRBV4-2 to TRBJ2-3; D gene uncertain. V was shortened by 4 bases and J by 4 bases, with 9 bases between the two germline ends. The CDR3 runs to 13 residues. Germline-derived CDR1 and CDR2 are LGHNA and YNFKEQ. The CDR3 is CASSPGWADTQYF. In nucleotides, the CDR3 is TGTGCCAGCAGCCCCGGTTGGGCAGATACGCAGTATTTT.

As DNA, the CDR3 is TGTGCCATCAGGGCCGTAGCGGGAGACAATGAGCAGTTCTTC. It encodes CAIRAVAGDNEQFF. V usage is TRBV10-3 and J usage is TRBJ2-1, with 9 bases identical to TRBD2. The CDR3 is 14 amino acids. Germline trimming cut 6 bases from V and 5 bases from J; bases unmatched to any gene: 5. Germline-derived CDR1 and CDR2 are ENHRY and SYGVKD.

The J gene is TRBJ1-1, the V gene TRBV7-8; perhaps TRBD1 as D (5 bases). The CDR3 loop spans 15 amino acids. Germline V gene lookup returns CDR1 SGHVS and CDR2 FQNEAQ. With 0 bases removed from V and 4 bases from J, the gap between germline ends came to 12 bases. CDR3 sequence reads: CASSLAQGSGTEAFF. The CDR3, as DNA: TGTGCCAGCAGCTTAGCCCAGGGATCCGGCACTGAAGCTTTCTTT.

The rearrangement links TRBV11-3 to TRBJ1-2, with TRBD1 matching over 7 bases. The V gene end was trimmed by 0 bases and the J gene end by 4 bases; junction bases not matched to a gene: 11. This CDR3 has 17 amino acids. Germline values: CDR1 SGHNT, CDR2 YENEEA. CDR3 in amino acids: CASSLETRGTAFYGYTF. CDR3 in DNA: TGTGCCAGCAGCTTAGAGACCCGCGGGACAGCCTTCTATGGCTACACCTTC.

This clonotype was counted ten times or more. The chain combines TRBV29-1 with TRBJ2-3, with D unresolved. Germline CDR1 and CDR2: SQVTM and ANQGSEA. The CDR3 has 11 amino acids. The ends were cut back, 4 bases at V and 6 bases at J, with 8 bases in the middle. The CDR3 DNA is TGCAGCGTTGGCCGGGCCGATACGCAGTATTTT. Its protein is CSVGRADTQYF.

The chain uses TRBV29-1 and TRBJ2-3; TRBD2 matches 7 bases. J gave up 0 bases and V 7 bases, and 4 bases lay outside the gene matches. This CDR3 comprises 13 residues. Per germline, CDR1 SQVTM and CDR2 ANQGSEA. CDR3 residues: CSASGPSTDTQYF. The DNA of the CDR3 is TGCAGCGCTAGCGGACCTAGCACAGATACGCAGTATTTT.

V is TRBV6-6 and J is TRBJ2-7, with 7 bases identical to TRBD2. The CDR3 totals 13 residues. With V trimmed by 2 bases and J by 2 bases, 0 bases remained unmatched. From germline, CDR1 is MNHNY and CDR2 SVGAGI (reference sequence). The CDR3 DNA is TGTGCCAGCAGTTACGGGAGGGCCTACGAGCAGTACTTC. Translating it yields CASSYGRAYEQYF.

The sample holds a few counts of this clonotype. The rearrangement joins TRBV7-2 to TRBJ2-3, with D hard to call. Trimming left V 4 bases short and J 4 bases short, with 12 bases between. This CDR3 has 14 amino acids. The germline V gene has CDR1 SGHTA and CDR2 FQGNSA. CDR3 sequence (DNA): TGTGCCAGCAGCTATATTAACGGTCCAGATACGCAGTATTTT. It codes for CASSYINGPDTQYF.

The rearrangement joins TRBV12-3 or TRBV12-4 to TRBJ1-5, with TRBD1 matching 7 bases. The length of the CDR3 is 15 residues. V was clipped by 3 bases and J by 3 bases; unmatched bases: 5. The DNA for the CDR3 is TGTGCCAGCAGTTTTGGGGGACAGCTCAATCAGCCCCAGCATTTT. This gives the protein CASSFGGQLNQPQHF.

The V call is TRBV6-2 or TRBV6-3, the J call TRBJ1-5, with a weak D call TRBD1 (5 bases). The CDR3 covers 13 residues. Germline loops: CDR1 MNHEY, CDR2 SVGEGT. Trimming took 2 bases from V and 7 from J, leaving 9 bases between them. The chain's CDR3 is CASSYDQGQPQHF. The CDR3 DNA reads TGTGCCAGCAGTTACGATCAGGGACAGCCCCAGCATTTT.

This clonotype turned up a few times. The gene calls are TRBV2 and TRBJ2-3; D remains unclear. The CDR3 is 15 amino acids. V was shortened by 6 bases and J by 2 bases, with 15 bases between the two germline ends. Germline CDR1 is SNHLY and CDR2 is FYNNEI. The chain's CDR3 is CASRVESRSTDTQYF. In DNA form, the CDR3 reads TGTGCCAGCAGGGTGGAGAGCCGATCCACAGATACGCAGTATTTT.

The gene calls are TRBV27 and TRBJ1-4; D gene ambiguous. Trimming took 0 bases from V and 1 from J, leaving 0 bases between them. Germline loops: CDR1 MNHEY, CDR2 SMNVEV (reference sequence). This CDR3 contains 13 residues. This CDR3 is CASSLSTNEKLFF. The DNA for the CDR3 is TGTGCCAGCAGTTTATCAACTAATGAAAAACTGTTTTTT.

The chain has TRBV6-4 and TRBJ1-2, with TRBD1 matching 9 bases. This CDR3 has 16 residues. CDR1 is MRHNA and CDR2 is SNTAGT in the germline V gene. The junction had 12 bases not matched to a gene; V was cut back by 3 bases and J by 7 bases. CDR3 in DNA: TGTGCCAGCAGTGATGTACCGGGACAGGGCCCGTCTGGCTACACCTTC. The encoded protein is CASSDVPGQGPSGYTF.

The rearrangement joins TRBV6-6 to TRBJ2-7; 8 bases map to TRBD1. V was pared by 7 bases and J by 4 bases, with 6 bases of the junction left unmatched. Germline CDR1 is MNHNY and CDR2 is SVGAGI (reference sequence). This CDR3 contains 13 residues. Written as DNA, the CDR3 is TGTGCCAGCACCGGGGACAGGTATTACGAGCAGTACTTC. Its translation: CASTGDRYYEQYF.

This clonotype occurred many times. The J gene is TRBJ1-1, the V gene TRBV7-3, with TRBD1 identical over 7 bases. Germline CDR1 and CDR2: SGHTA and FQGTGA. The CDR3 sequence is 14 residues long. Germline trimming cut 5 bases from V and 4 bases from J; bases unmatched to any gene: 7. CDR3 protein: CASSPDDRATEAFF. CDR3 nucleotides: TGTGCCAGCAGCCCCGATGACAGGGCCACTGAAGCTTTCTTT.

CDR3 in DNA: TGTGCCAGCAGTTACTCGAGCGCAGGAGAAGCAACTAATGAAAAACTGTTTTTT. It yields the protein CASSYSSAGEATNEKLFF. The chain combines TRBV6-2 or TRBV6-3 with TRBJ1-4; D call uncertain. This CDR3 has 18 amino acids. The V gene's germline CDR1 is MNHEY and CDR2 SVGEGT. Trimming stripped 0 bases from V and 0 bases from J, with 14 bases between.

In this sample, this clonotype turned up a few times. The CDR3 is CASGNRGRYEQYF. CDR3 in DNA: TGTGCCAGCGGAAACAGGGGGCGATACGAGCAGTACTTC. The chain couples TRBV6-5 to TRBJ2-7; 9 nucleotides align to TRBD1. The V and J ends lost 8 bases and 4 bases, in that order; junction bases with no gene match: 6. The CDR3 contains 13 residues. Germline lookup yields CDR1 MNHEY and CDR2 SVGAGI.

The CDR3 protein is CATSPWDFETQYF. For the CDR3, the DNA is TGTGCCACCTCCCCGTGGGACTTCGAGACCCAGTACTTC. The rearrangement uses TRBV19 and TRBJ2-5; a possible D gene is TRBD2 (6 bases). This CDR3 region has 13 residues. Germline assignment: CDR1 LNHDA and CDR2 SQIVND (reference sequence). Trimming stripped 10 bases from V and 5 bases from J, with 17 bases between.

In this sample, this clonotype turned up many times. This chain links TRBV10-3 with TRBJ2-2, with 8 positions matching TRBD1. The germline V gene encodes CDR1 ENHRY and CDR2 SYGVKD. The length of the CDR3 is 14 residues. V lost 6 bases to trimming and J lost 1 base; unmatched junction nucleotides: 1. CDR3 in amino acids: CAIRGQGNTGELFF. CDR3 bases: TGTGCCATCAGAGGACAGGGGAACACCGGGGAGCTGTTTTTT.

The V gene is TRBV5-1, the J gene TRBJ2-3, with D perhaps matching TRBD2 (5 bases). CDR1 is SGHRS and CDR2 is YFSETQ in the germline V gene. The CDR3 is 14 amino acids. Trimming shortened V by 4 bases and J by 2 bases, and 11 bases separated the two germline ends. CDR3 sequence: CASSAERTTDTQYF. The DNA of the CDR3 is TGCGCCAGCAGCGCAGAGCGGACCACAGATACGCAGTATTTT. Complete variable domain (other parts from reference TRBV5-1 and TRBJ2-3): KAGVTQTPRYLIKTRGQQVTLSCSPISGHRSVSWYQQTPGQGLQFLFEYFSETQRNKGNFPGRFSGRQFSNSRSEMNVSTLELGDSALYLCASSAERTTDTQYFGPGTRLTVL.

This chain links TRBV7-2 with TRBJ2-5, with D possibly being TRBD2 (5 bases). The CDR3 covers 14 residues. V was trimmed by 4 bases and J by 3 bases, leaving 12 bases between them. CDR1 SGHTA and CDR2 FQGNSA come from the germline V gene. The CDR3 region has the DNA TGTGCCAGCAGCTCCAGGTCGCGGGAAGAGACCCAGTACTTC. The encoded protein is CASSSRSREETQYF.

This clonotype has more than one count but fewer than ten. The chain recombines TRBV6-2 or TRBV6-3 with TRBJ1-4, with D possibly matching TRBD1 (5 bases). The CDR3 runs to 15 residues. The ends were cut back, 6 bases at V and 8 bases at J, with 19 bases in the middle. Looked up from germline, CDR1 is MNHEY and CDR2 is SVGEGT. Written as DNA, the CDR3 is TGTGCCAGCAGCTGGACAACTTCAGCGGAGGAAAAACTGTTTTTT. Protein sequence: CASSWTTSAEEKLFF.

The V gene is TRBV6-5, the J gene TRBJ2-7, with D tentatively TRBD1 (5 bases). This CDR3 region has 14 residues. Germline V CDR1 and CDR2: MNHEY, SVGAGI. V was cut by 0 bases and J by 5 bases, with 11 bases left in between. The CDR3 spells CASSYSRQSDEQYF. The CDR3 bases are TGTGCCAGCAGTTACTCGAGACAGTCCGACGAGCAGTACTTC.

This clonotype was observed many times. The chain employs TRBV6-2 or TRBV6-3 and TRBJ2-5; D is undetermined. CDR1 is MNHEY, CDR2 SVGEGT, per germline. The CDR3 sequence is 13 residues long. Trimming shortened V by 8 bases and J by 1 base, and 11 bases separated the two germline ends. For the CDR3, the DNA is TGTGCCAGCGCCGGCCAGGCCCAAGAGACCCAGTACTTC. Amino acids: CASAGQAQETQYF.

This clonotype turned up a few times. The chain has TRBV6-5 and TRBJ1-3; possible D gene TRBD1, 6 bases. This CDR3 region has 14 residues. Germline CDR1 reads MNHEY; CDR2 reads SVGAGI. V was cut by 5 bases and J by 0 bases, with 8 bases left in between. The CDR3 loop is CASSGQLSGNTIYF. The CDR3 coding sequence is TGTGCCAGCAGTGGACAGCTCTCTGGAAACACCATATATTTT.

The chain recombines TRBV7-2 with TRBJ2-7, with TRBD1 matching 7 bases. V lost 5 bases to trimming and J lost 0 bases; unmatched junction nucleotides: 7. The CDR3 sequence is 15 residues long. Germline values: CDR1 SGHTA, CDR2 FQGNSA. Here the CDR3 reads CASSRDRDSSYEQYF. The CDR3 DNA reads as TGTGCCAGCAGCCGTGACCGGGACAGCTCCTACGAGCAGTACTTC.

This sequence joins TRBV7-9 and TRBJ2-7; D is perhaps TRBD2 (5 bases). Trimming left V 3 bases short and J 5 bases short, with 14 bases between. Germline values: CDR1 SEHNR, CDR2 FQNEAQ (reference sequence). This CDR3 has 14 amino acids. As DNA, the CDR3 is TGTGCCAGCAGCTTCGGACTGACCCAGAACGAGCAGTACTTC. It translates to CASSFGLTQNEQYF.